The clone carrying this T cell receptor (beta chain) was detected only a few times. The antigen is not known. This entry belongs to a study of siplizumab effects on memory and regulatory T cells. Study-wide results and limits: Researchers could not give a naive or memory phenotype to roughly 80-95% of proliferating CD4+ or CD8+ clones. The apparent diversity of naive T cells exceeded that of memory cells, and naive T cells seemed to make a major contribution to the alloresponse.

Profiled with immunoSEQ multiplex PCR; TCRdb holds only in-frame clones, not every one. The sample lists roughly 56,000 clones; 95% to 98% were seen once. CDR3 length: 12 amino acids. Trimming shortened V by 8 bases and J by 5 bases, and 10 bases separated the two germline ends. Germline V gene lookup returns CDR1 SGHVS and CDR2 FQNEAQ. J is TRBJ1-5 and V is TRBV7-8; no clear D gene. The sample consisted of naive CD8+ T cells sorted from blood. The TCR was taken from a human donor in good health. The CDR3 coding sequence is TGTGCCAGCCGTCGTCCGGATCAGCCCCAGCATTTT. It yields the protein CASRRPDQPQHF.